The T cell receptor (beta chain) described here comes from a study of shared clonotypes between healthy human individuals. As for the study in general: The study enrolled a couple of women and three men aged 18 to 49. Study conclusions and caveats: With a handful of donors compared, roughly 4.9% of naive CD4 clonotypes were shared. Represented diversity, genetic and exposure-history alike, was limited by few donors.

Clones were sequenced by immunoSEQ multiplex PCR, and TCRdb holds only the in-frame ones, with some missing. The sample contains about 2.4 million clones, roughly 93% of which appear only once. A remark on this clone: Antigen specificity is unknown.

This TCR came from a man aged 18-30 years in good health. Some clones in this sample may be carry-over from other donors' samples. Sequenced sample: naive CD4+ T cells from PBMCs. Subset meaning: CD45RA+ positively selected.

CDR3 residues: CASSLQAGRDYNEQFF. Here the CDR3 DNA reads TGTGCCAGCAGTTTACAGGCGGGGAGGGACTACAATGAGCAGTTCTTC. J is TRBJ2-1 and V is TRBV28, with 7 bases that match TRBD2. Per germline, CDR1 MDHEN and CDR2 SYDVKM. The CDR3 sequence is 16 residues long. J was trimmed by 3 bases and V by 2 bases; bases with no gene match: 7.